Following are 2 T cell receptor beta chains from one sample sequenced in a study of CD8+ T cells in alopecia areata. RNA extraction was followed by reverse transcription into cDNA, which acted as the sequencing template. Only in-frame clones appear in the TCRdb table, and some are missing; sequencing was by immunoSEQ multiplex PCR. Here the sample spans 110,000 to 150,000 clones, around 50% being singletons. The starting material was CD4+ T cells sorted from blood, obtained at week 0. These receptor sequences come from a human donor with alopecia areata.

V gene TRBV5-1 combines with J gene TRBJ1-1, with a weak D call TRBD1 (5 bases). Trimming took 7 bases from V and 1 from J, leaving 14 bases between them. Per the germline V gene, CDR1 is SGHRS and CDR2 is YFSETQ. CDR3 length: 14 amino acids. The CDR3: CASYSGTENTEAFF. The CDR3 DNA follows: TGCGCCAGCTATTCGGGGACGGAGAACACTGAAGCTTTCTTT. Combining the CDR3 with reference TRBV5-1 and TRBJ1-1 gives the whole variable domain KAGVTQTPRYLIKTRGQQVTLSCSPISGHRSVSWYQQTPGQGLQFLFEYFSETQRNKGNFPGRFSGRQFSNSRSEMNVSTLELGDSALYLCASYSGTENTEAFFGQGTRLTVV.

The rearrangement joins TRBV30 to TRBJ2-2; 10 nucleotides align to TRBD1. Germline V gene data show CDR1 as GTSNPN and CDR2 as SVGIG (reference sequence). V dropped 4 bases and J dropped 3; count of bases not matched to a gene: 5. This CDR3 has 15 residues. CDR3 sequence: CAWTRDRGDTGELFF. As DNA, the CDR3 is TGTGCCTGGACTCGGGACAGGGGAGACACCGGGGAGCTGTTTTTT.